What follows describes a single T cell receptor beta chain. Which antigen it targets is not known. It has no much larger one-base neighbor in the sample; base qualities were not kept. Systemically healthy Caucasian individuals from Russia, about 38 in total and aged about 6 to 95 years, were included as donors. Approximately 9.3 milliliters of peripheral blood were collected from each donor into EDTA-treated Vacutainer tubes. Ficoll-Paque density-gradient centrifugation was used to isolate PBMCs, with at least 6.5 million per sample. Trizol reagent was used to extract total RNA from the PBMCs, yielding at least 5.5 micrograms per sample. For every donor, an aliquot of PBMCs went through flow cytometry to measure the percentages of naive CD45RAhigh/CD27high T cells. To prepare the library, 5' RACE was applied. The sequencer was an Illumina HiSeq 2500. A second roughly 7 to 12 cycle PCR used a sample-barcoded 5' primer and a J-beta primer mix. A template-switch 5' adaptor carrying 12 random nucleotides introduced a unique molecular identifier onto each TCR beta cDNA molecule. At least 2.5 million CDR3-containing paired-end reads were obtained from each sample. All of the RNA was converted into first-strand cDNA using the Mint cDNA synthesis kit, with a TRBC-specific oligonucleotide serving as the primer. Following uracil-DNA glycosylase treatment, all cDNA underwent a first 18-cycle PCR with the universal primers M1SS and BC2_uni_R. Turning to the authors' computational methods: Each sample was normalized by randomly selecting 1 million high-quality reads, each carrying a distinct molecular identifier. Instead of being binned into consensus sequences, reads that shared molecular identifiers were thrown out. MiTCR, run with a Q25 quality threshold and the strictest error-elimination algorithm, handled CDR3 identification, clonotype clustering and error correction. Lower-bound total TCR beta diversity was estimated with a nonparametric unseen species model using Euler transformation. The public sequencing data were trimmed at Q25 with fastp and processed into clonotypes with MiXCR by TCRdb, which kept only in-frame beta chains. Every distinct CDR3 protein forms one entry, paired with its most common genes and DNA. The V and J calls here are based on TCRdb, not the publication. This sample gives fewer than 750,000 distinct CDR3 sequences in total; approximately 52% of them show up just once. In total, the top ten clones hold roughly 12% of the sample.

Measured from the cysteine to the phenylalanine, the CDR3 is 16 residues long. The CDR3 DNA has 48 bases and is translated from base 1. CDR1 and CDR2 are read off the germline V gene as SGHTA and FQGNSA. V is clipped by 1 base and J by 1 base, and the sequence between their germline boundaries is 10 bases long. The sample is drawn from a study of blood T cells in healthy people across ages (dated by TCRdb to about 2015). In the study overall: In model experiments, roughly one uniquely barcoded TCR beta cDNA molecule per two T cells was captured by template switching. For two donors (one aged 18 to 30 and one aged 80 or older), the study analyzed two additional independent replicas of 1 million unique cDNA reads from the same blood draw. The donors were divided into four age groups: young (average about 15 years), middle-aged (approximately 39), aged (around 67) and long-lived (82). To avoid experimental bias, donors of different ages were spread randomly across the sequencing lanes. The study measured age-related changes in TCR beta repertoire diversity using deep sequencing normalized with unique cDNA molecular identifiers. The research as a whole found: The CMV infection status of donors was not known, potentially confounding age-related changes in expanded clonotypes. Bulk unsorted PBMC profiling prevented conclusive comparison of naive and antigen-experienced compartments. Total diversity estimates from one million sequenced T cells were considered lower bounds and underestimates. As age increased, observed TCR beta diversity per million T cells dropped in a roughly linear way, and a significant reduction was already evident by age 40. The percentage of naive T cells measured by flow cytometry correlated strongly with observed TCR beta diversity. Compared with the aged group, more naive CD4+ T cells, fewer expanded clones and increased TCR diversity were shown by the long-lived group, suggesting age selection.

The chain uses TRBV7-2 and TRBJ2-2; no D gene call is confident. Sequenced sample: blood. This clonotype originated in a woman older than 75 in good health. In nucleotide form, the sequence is TGTGCCAGCAGCTTAGAGCAAGCCCTGAACACCGGGGAGCTGTTTTTT. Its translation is CASSLEQALNTGELFF.